These 5 T cell receptor beta chains share one sample of origin, sequenced in a study of shared clonotypes between healthy human individuals. Using immunoSEQ multiplex PCR, the repertoire was profiled, and TCRdb retains in-frame clones only, with some absent. The sample has approximately 1.4 million clones, roughly 98% seen once. The sequencing sample was made of naive CD4+ T cells sorted from blood. Indicated subset: CD45RA+ positively selected. All receptors come from a man aged 25-45 years in good health.

The genes are TRBV7-9 and TRBJ2-1, with TRBD2 identical over 8 bases. Trimming removed 5 bases from V and 8 bases from J; junction bases left unmatched: 11. CDR1 is SEHNR and CDR2 is FQNEAQ in the germline V gene (reference sequence). This CDR3 is 15 amino acids long. The CDR3 loop is CASSPPRREGHEQFF. As DNA, the CDR3 is TGTGCCAGCAGCCCCCCGCGTCGGGAGGGCCATGAGCAGTTCTTC.

The genes are TRBV5-1 and TRBJ2-1; either TRBD1 or TRBD2 may supply D (6 bases each). Deletions cut 3 bases from V and 1 base from J, with 11 bases between. The CDR3 has 15 residues. Germline V gene lookup returns CDR1 SGHRS and CDR2 YFSETQ. CDR3 sequence: CASSYTGRSYNEQFF. The DNA for the CDR3 is TGCGCCAGCAGCTATACAGGGAGGTCCTACAATGAGCAGTTCTTC.

Details on this clone: Other nucleotide sequences from this sample produce the same CDR3. The gene calls are TRBV19 and TRBJ1-1; TRBD1 aligns across 8 bases. Looked up from germline, CDR1 is LNHDA and CDR2 is SQIVND (reference sequence). V shed 3 bases, J shed 1 base, and the junction held 4 bases outside the gene matches. This CDR3 spans 15 amino acids. CDR3 sequence reads: CASSMGTGPNTEAFF. CDR3 DNA sequence: TGTGCCAGTAGTATGGGGACAGGCCCGAACACTGAAGCTTTCTTT.

The V call is TRBV7-2, the J call TRBJ2-7; the match to TRBD2 covers 7 bases. J gave up 0 bases and V 6 bases, and 11 bases lay outside the gene matches. The length of the CDR3 is 16 residues. Germline lookup yields CDR1 SGHTA and CDR2 FQGNSA. The CDR3 loop reads CASSLSPTSVSYEQYF. In DNA, the CDR3 is TGTGCCAGCAGTTTAAGCCCCACTAGCGTCTCCTACGAGCAGTACTTC. The full variable domain, completed using reference TRBV7-2 and TRBJ2-7, is GAGVSQSPSNKVTEKGKDVELRCDPISGHTALYWYRQSLGQGLEFLIYFQGNSAPDKSGLPSDRFSAERTGGSVSTLTIQRTQQEDSAVYLCASSLSPTSVSYEQYFGPGTRLTVT.

The rearrangement links TRBV6-5 to TRBJ2-7, with no clear D. The V gene lost 2 bases and the J gene lost 0 bases, with 11 bases spanning the gap. The CDR3 runs to 15 residues. The V gene's germline CDR1 is MNHEY and CDR2 SVGAGI. Here the CDR3 reads CASSYQPTHSYEQYF. In DNA form, the CDR3 reads TGTGCCAGCAGTTACCAACCCACCCACTCCTACGAGCAGTACTTC.